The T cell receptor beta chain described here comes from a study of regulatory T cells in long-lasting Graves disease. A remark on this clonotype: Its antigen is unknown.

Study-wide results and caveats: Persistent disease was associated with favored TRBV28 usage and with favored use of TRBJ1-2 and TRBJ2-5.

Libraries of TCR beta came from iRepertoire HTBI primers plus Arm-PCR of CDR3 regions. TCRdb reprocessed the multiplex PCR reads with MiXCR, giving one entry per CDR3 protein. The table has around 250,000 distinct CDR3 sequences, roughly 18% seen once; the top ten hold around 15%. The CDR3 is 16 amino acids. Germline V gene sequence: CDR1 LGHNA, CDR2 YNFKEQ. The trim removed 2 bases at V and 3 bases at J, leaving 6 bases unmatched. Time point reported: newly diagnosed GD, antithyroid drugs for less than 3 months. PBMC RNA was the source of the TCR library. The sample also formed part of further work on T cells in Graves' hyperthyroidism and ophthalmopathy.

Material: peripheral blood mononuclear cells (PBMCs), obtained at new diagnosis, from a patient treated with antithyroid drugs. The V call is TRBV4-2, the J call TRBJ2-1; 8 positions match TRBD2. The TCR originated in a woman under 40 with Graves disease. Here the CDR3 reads CASSQPTSGSYNEQFF. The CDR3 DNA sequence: TGTGCCAGCAGCCAACCAACTAGCGGAAGCTACAATGAGCAGTTCTTC.